Detailed here is one TCR beta chain. Its antigen is not identified. The sample is drawn from a study of cytomegalovirus exposure and HLA in healthy donors. Germline V lookup: CDR1 SGHVS, CDR2 FQNEAQ. This CDR3 has 12 residues. V was cut by 3 bases and J by 1 base, with 3 bases left in between. Study results and caveats: A later analysis found that most CMV-associated TCR beta chains appeared HLA-restricted.

PCR amplification relied on 60 Vbeta primers (plus 13 Jbeta primers). Clones were sequenced by immunoSEQ multiplex PCR, and TCRdb holds only the in-frame ones, with some missing. The profile shows 100,000 to 150,000 clones, roughly 80% of them singletons. The TCR sequence derives from a female donor in good health and CMV-seronegative. Material: PBMCs. This chain connects TRBV7-8 to TRBJ1-1; no clear D. In nucleotides, the CDR3 is TGTGCCAGCAGCTTCTCGAACACTGAAGCTTTCTTT. Translating gives CASSFSNTEAFF.